One sample yielded the 16 T cell receptor beta chains listed below, sequenced in a study of control samples from healthy donors and cancer patients (dated by TCRdb to the early 2020s). Libraries came from the immunoSEQ multiplex PCR assay. TCRdb obtained this table from immuneACCESS and retained in-frame rearrangements with V and J assigned. These tables miss some clones; where compared with another copy, unresolved V genes account for less than half of the shortfall, and the remainder is unexplained. The sample table contains about 130,000 clones; only one count was recorded for roughly 90% of them. Approximately 2% of the sample is held by the ten biggest clonotypes. Sequencing was done on a sample of blood. These receptors originate from a woman aged 50 to 60 in good health.

This clone showed up just once. The CDR3 is CASRDGQGMNTEAFF. For the CDR3, the DNA is TGTGCCAGCAGGGACGGACAGGGCATGAACACTGAAGCTTTCTTT. This sequence joins TRBV28 and TRBJ1-1, with TRBD1 identical over 8 bases. The CDR3 spans 15 residues. In germline, CDR1 is MDHEN, CDR2 SYDVKM. The V gene end was trimmed by 6 bases and the J gene end by 0 bases; junction bases not matched to a gene: 6.

This chain links TRBV6-6 with TRBJ1-5; D gene unclear. V was pared by 5 bases and J by 2 bases, with 13 bases between. Looked up from germline, CDR1 is MNHNY and CDR2 is SVGAGI (reference sequence). The CDR3 extends over 15 amino acids. The CDR3 sequence is CASSMGQRGNQPQHF. The CDR3 bases are TGTGCCAGCAGTATGGGCCAACGAGGCAATCAGCCCCAGCATTTT.

V and J are TRBV6-5 and TRBJ1-1; D is undetermined. The CDR3 loop spans 14 amino acids. Germline V CDR1 and CDR2: MNHEY, SVGAGI. V gave up 6 bases and J gave up 6 bases, with 17 bases separating them. The CDR3 coding sequence is TGTGCCAGCAGAGCCGAGGTGGGTGTCGCTGAAGCTTTCTTT. This translates into CASRAEVGVAEAFF.

The chain recombines TRBV27 with TRBJ2-7, with D unresolved. The CDR3 covers 12 residues. Per the germline V gene, CDR1 is MNHEY and CDR2 is SMNVEV (reference sequence). Trimming took 6 bases from V and 2 from J, leaving 8 bases between them. CDR3 sequence: CASSRIPYEQYF. CDR3 DNA: TGTGCCAGCAGCCGCATCCCCTACGAGCAGTACTTC.

This sequence joins TRBV7-2 and TRBJ1-3, with D unclear. CDR1 and CDR2 from the germline V gene are SGHTA and FQGNSA. The V end was cut by 1 base, the J end by 0 bases, with 4 bases between. CDR3 length equals 14 residues. The CDR3 DNA sequence: TGTGCCAGCAGCTTAGGACACTCTGGAAACACCATATATTTT. Translated, it gives CASSLGHSGNTIYF.

The chain couples TRBV6-5 to TRBJ1-1; D is unclear. The length of the CDR3 is 13 residues. The germline gives CDR1 MNHEY, CDR2 SVGAGI. V was pared by 7 bases and J by 1 base, with 10 bases between. As DNA, the CDR3 is TGTGCCAGCAAGGTGACGGCGAACACTGAAGCTTTCTTT. As protein: CASKVTANTEAFF.

The rearrangement links TRBV5-1 to TRBJ2-7; a weak D match, TRBD1 (6 bases). V dropped 0 bases and J dropped 5 bases, with 18 bases sitting between them. This CDR3 contains 16 residues. CDR1 is SGHRS, CDR2 YFSETQ, per germline. The CDR3 sequence: CASSLVTGSLSHEQYF. As DNA, the CDR3 is TGCGCCAGCAGCTTGGTCACAGGGAGCCTATCCCACGAGCAGTACTTC.

The J gene is TRBJ2-1, the V gene TRBV10-3, with a possible D match to TRBD1 (6 bases). This CDR3 has 14 amino acids. Trimming took 6 bases from V and 0 from J, leaving 9 bases between them. Per the germline V gene, CDR1 is ENHRY and CDR2 is SYGVKD. In DNA form, the CDR3 reads TGTGCCATCAGCGGACAGTCCTCCTACAATGAGCAGTTCTTC. This sequence encodes CAISGQSSYNEQFF.

The rearrangement links TRBV5-1 to TRBJ1-4; 9 bases agree with TRBD1. J lost 8 bases, V lost 0 bases, and 14 bases had no gene match. The germline gives CDR1 SGHRS, CDR2 YFSETQ. CDR3 size: 18 residues. The CDR3 loop is CASSLDTGGKRVNEKLFF. CDR3 coding DNA: TGCGCCAGCAGCTTGGATACAGGGGGCAAAAGGGTAAACGAAAAACTGTTTTTT.

The V gene is TRBV12-3 or TRBV12-4, the J gene TRBJ1-2; D ambiguous. The length of the CDR3 is 12 residues. Trimming cost V 6 bases and J 4 bases, with 9 bases left between them. CDR3 loop: CASSTAVYGYTF. In DNA form, the CDR3 reads TGTGCCAGCAGCACAGCGGTCTATGGCTACACCTTC.

A note on this clone: No DNA is shown, since the ends of the CDR3 on it are uncertain; the CDR3 is the one TCRdb lists. V is TRBV7-6 and J is TRBJ2-7; TRBD2 was called by the table and not checked on the DNA. In germline, CDR1 is SGHVS, CDR2 FNYEAQ. Termini included, the CDR3 measures 16 amino acids. This chain's CDR3 is CASSLFLSSGSGEQYF.

This clone was detected a few times. J is TRBJ2-2 and V is TRBV6-5; TRBD1 is a possible D gene (6 bases). CDR1 is MNHEY and CDR2 is SVGAGI in the germline V gene. The germline V and J ends were trimmed by 6 bases and 5 bases, with 10 bases remaining between them. The CDR3 spans 13 residues. CDR3 sequence reads: CASRNRDTGELFF. As DNA, the CDR3 is TGTGCCAGCAGGAACAGGGATACCGGGGAGCTGTTTTTT.

The chain joins TRBV27 to TRBJ1-1; 7 bases are shared with TRBD1. Looked up from germline, CDR1 is MNHEY and CDR2 is SMNVEV (reference sequence). The CDR3 consists of 17 residues. With V trimmed by 0 bases and J by 1 base, 8 bases remained unmatched. The CDR3 protein is CASSLSHRTGGNTEAFF. CDR3 DNA sequence: TGTGCCAGCAGTTTATCGCACAGGACAGGCGGGAACACTGAAGCTTTCTTT.

The rearrangement joins TRBV9 to TRBJ1-1; D not certain. Trimming took 5 bases from V and 1 from J, leaving 9 bases between them. The CDR3 totals 13 residues. CDR1 and CDR2 (germline): SGDLS, YYNGEE. CDR3 in DNA: TGTGCCAGCAGTTCAACCCAGAACACTGAAGCTTTCTTT. Translating gives CASSSTQNTEAFF. The variable domain in full, completed from reference TRBV9 and TRBJ1-1, reads DSGVTQTPKHLITATGQRVTLRCSPRSGDLSVYWYQQSLDQGLQFLIQYYNGEERAKGNILERFSAQQFPDLHSELNLSSLELGDSALYFCASSSTQNTEAFFGQGTRLTVV.

V gene TRBV15 combines with J gene TRBJ2-7; D uncertain. Trimming pared 1 base from V and 5 bases from J, leaving 18 bases between. Germline CDR1 is LNHNV and CDR2 is YYDKDF (reference sequence). The CDR3 spans 16 residues. This chain's CDR3 is CATSRGRTGISDEQYF. The CDR3, as DNA: TGTGCCACCAGCAGAGGGCGGACCGGTATTTCTGACGAGCAGTACTTC.

V usage is TRBV2 and J usage is TRBJ2-2, with D tentatively TRBD1 (6 bases). Germline CDR1 reads SNHLY; CDR2 reads FYNNEI. Trimming removed 6 bases from V and 6 bases from J, with 11 bases in between. The CDR3 totals 13 residues. The CDR3 is CASSPQGAGELFF. In DNA form, the CDR3 reads TGTGCCAGCAGCCCACAGGGCGCCGGGGAGCTGTTTTTT. Looking up the rest from reference TRBV2 and TRBJ2-2 gives the full variable domain: EPEVTQTPSHQVTQMGQEVILRCVPISNHLYFYWYRQILGQKVEFLVSFYNNEISEKSEIFDDQFSVERPDGSNFTLKIRSTKLEDSAMYFCASSPQGAGELFFGEGSRLTVL.